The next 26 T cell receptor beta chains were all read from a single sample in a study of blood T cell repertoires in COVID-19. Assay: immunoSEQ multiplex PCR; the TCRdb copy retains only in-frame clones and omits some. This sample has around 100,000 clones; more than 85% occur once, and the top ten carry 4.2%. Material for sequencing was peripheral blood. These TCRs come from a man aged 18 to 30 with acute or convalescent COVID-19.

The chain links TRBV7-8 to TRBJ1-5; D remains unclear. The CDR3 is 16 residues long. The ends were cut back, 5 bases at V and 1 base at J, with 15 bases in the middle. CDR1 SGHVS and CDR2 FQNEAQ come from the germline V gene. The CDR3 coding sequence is TGTGCCAGCAGCCCTATACCCTACTGGAGCAATCAGCCCCAGCATTTT. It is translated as CASSPIPYWSNQPQHF.

The CDR3 loop is CASSQWAGETQYF. In nucleotides, the CDR3 is TGTGCCAGCAGCCAATGGGCGGGAGAGACCCAGTACTTC. This sequence joins TRBV3-1 (or the pseudogene TRBV3-2) and TRBJ2-5, with a weak D call TRBD2 (5 bases). The CDR3 length is 13 residues. Trimming left V 2 bases short and J 4 bases short, with 8 bases between. The V gene's germline CDR1 is LGHDT and CDR2 YNNKEL (reference sequence).

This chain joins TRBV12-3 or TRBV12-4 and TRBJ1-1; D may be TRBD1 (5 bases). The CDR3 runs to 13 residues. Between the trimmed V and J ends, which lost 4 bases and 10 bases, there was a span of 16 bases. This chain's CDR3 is CASSSPGGAGAFF. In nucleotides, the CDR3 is TGTGCCAGCAGTTCCCCGGGTGGGGCAGGAGCTTTCTTT.

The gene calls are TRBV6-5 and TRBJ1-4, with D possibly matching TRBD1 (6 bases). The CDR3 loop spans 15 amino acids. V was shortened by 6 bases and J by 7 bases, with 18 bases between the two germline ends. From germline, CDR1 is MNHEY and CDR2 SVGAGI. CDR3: CASSPYRAEGEKLFF. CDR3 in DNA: TGTGCCAGCAGCCCATACAGGGCAGAAGGTGAAAAACTGTTTTTT.

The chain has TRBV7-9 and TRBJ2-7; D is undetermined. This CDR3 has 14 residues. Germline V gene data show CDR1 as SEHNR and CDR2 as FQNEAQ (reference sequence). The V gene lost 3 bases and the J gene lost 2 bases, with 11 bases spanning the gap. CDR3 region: CASSFTVPPYEQYF. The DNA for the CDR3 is TGTGCCAGCAGCTTCACAGTCCCTCCCTACGAGCAGTACTTC.

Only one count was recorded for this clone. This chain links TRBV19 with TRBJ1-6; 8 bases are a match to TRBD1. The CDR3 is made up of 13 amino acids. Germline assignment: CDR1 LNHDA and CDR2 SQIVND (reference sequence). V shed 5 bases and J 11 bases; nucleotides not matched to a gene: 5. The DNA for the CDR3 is TGTGCCAGTAGTTCCAGGGGGCTGGCACCCCTCCACTTT. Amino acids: CASSSRGLAPLHF.

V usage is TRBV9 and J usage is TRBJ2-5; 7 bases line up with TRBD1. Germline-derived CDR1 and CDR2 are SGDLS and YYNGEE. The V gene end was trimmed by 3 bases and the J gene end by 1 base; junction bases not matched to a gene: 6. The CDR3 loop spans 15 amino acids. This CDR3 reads CASSASQGRQETQYF. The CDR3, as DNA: TGTGCCAGCAGCGCGTCACAGGGGCGCCAAGAGACCCAGTACTTC.

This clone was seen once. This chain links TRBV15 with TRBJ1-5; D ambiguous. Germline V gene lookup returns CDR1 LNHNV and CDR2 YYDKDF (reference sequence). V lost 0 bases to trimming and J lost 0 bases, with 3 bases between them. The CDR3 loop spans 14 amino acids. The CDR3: CATSRDYSNQPQHF. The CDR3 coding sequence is TGTGCCACCAGCAGAGATTATAGCAATCAGCCCCAGCATTTT.

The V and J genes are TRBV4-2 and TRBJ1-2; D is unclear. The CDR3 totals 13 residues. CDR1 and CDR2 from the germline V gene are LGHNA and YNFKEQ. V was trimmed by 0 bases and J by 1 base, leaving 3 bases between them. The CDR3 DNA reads TGTGCCAGCAGCCAAGAGAGTAACTATGGCTACACCTTC. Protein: CASSQESNYGYTF.

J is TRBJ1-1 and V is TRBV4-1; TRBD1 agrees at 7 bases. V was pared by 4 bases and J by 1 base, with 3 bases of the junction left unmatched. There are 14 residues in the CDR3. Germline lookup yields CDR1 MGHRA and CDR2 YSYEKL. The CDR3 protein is CASSPGGENTEAFF. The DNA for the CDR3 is TGCGCCAGCAGCCCAGGGGGAGAGAACACTGAAGCTTTCTTT.

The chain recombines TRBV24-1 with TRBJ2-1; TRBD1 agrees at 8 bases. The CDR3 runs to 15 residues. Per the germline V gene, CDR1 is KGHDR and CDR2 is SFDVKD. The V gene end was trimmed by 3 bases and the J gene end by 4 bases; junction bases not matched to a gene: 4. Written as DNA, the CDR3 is TGTGCCACCAGTGATGGACAGGGATGGTACAATGAGCAGTTCTTC. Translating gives CATSDGQGWYNEQFF.

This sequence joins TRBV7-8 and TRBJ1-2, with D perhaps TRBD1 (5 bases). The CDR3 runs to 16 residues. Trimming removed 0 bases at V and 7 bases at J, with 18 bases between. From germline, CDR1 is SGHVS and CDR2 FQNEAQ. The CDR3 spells CASSLARKTGERGYTF. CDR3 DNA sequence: TGTGCCAGCAGCTTAGCCCGGAAAACGGGGGAGCGTGGCTACACCTTC.

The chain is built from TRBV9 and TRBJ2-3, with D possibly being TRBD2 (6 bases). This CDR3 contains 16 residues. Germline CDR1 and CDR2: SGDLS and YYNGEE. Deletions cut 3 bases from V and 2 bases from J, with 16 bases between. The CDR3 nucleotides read TGTGCCAGCAGCGCTGTGGGGGGAGCTCTCACAGATACGCAGTATTTT. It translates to CASSAVGGALTDTQYF.

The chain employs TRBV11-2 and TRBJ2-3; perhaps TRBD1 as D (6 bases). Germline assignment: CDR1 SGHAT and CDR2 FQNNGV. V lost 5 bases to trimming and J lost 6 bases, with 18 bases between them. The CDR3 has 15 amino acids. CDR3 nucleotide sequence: TGTGCCAGCAGCCAGGGGTGGCTCCGAGGGGATACGCAGTATTTT. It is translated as CASSQGWLRGDTQYF.

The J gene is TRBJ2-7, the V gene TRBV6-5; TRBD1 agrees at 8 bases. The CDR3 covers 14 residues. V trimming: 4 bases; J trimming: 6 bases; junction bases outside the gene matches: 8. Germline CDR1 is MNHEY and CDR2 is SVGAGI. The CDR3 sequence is CASSFGQGLGEQYF. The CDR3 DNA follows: TGTGCCAGCAGTTTCGGACAGGGACTGGGCGAGCAGTACTTC.

DNA for the CDR3: TGTGCCAGTAGTATAGATCCTGGAGCGAATGAAAAACTGTTTTTT. This encodes CASSIDPGANEKLFF. This chain connects TRBV19 to TRBJ1-4, with no clear D. The CDR3 runs 15 residues. With 0 bases removed from V and 5 bases from J, the gap between germline ends came to 10 bases. The germline V gene encodes CDR1 LNHDA and CDR2 SQIVND (reference sequence). Full variable domain (outside the CDR3, taken from reference TRBV19 and TRBJ1-4): DGGITQSPKYLFRKEGQNVTLSCEQNLNHDAMYWYRQDPGQGLRLIYYSQIVNDFQKGDIAEGYSVSREKKESFPLTVTSAQKNPTAFYLCASSIDPGANEKLFFGSGTQLSVL.

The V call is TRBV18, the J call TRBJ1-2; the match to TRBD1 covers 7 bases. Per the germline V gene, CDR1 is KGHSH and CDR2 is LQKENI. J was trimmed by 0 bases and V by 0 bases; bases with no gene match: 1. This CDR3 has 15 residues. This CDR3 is CASSPPGTANYGYTF. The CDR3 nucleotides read TGTGCCAGCTCACCACCCGGGACAGCTAACTATGGCTACACCTTC.

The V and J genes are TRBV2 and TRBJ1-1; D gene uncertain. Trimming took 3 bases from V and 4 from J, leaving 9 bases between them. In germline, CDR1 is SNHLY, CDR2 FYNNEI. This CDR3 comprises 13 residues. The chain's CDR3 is CASSEQEGTEAFF. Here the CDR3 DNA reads TGTGCCAGCAGTGAGCAGGAGGGCACTGAAGCTTTCTTT.

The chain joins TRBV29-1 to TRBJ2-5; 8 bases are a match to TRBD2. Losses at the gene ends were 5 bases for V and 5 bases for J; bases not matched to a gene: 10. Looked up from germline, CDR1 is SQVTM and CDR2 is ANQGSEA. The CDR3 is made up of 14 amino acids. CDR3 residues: CSVRGGAGGETQYF. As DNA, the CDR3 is TGCAGCGTTCGGGGGGGCGCCGGTGGGGAGACCCAGTACTTC.

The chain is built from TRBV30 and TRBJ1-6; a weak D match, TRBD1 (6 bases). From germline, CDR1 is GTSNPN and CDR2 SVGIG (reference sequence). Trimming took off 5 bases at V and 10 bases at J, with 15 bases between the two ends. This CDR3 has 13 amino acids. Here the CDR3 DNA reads TGTGCCTGGCATTCTCAGGGGAACTCACCCCTCCACTTT. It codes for CAWHSQGNSPLHF.

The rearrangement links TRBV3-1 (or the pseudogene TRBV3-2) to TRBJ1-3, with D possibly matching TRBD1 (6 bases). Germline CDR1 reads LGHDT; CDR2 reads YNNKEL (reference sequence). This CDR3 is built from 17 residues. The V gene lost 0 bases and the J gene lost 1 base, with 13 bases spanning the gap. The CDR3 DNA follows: TGTGCCAGCAGCCAAGATTTCCCAGGGGTATCTGGAAACACCATATATTTT. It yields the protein CASSQDFPGVSGNTIYF.

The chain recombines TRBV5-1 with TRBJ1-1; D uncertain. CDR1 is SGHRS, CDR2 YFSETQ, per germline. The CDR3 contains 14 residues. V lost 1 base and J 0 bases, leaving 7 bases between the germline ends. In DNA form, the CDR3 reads TGCGCCAGCAGCTTGAGAGCACTGAACACTGAAGCTTTCTTT. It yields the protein CASSLRALNTEAFF.

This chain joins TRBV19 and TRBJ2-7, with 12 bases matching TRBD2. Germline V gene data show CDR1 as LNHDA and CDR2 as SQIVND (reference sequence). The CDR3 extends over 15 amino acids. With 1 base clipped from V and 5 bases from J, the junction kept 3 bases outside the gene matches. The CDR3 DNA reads TGTGCCAGTAGTATAGGACTAGCGGGAGCCGACGAGCAGTACTTC. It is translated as CASSIGLAGADEQYF.

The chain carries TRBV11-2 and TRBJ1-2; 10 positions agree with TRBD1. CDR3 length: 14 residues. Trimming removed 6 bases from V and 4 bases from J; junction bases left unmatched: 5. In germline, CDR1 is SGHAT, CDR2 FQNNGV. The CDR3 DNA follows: TGTGCCAGCAGTCCGGGACAGGGGACCTATGGCTACACCTTC. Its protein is CASSPGQGTYGYTF.

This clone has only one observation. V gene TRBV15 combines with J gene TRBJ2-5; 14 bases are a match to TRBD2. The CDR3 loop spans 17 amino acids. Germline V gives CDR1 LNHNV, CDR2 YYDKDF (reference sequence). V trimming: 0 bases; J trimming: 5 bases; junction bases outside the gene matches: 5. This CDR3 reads CATSREGTSGGWETQYF. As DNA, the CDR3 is TGTGCCACCAGCAGAGAAGGGACTAGCGGGGGTTGGGAGACCCAGTACTTC.

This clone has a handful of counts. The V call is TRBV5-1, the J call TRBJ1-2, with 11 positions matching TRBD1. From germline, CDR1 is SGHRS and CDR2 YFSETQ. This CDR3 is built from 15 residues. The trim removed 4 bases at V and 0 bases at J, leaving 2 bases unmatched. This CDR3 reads CASSPGQGANYGYTF. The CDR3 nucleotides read TGCGCCAGCAGCCCGGGACAGGGGGCTAACTATGGCTACACCTTC. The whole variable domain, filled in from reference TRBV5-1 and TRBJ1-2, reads KAGVTQTPRYLIKTRGQQVTLSCSPISGHRSVSWYQQTPGQGLQFLFEYFSETQRNKGNFPGRFSGRQFSNSRSEMNVSTLELGDSALYLCASSPGQGANYGYTFGSGTRLTVV.